The following is a TCR beta chain sequence with its context. Antigen unknown. The assay ran at deep level. Sequenced by immunoSEQ multiplex PCR; TCRdb stores in-frame clones only, minus some. This table has 2.5 million or so clones, 85% to 95% appearing once. Germline V gene sequence: CDR1 SGDLS, CDR2 YYNGEE. CDR3 length: 19 residues. Trimming took off 1 base at V and 0 bases at J, with 20 bases between the two ends. This sample is drawn from a study of shared clonotypes between healthy human individuals. General study points: The researchers took only blood, and tissue repertoires probably look different.

This chain uses TRBV9 with TRBJ2-1, with D possibly being TRBD1 (6 bases). The material sequenced was naive CD4+ T cells sorted from blood. This sample's subset: CD45RA+ positively selected. The clonotype comes from a man aged 18 to 35 in good health. The CDR3 DNA reads TGTGCCAGCAGCGTAAGGGGGAAGTTCATGAAGAGCTCCTACAATGAGCAGTTCTTC. The encoded protein is CASSVRGKFMKSSYNEQFF.